The 25 T cell receptor beta chains in this list originate from one sample, sequenced in a study of blood T cell repertoires in COVID-19. This table comes from immunoSEQ multiplex PCR, and its TCRdb copy is limited to in-frame clones, with some not included. The table includes about 330,000 clones, roughly nine tenths detected once. The source material was PBMCs or T cells enriched from blood (not recorded which). These receptors came from a woman in her twenties or thirties who had recovered from COVID-19.

The chain couples TRBV5-4 to TRBJ1-1; D gene ambiguous. The CDR3 runs 14 residues. Between the trimmed V and J ends, which lost 4 bases and 0 bases, there was a span of 10 bases. Germline V lookup: CDR1 SGHNT, CDR2 YYREEE (reference sequence). CDR3 in DNA: TGTGCCAGCAGCACTGAGGCGGTGAACACTGAAGCTTTCTTT. Its protein is CASSTEAVNTEAFF.

The J gene is TRBJ1-6, the V gene TRBV5-1, with D hard to call. CDR1 is SGHRS, CDR2 YFSETQ, per germline. The germline V and J ends were trimmed by 6 bases and 10 bases, with 8 bases remaining between them. CDR3 length: 11 residues. CDR3 in amino acids: CASTGRSPLHF. CDR3 coding DNA: TGCGCCAGCACGGGAAGATCACCCCTCCACTTT. Supplemented by reference TRBV5-1 and TRBJ1-6, the full variable domain reads KAGVTQTPRYLIKTRGQQVTLSCSPISGHRSVSWYQQTPGQGLQFLFEYFSETQRNKGNFPGRFSGRQFSNSRSEMNVSTLELGDSALYLCASTGRSPLHFGNGTRLTVT.

This clone was seen just once. The V call is TRBV28, the J call TRBJ1-5, with TRBD1 matching 11 bases. Germline V lookup: CDR1 MDHEN, CDR2 SYDVKM. This CDR3 has 14 amino acids. J gave up 8 bases and V 5 bases, and 5 bases lay outside the gene matches. In DNA, the CDR3 is TGTGCCAGCAGTGGACAGGGGGCTTTGGAGCCCCAGCATTTT. Its translation: CASSGQGALEPQHF.

This chain links TRBV19 with TRBJ2-7, with D uncertain. The CDR3 covers 14 residues. In germline, CDR1 is LNHDA, CDR2 SQIVND (reference sequence). V was pared by 3 bases and J by 0 bases, with 9 bases between. The CDR3 reads CASSIVVSSYEQYF. The CDR3 coding sequence is TGTGCCAGTAGTATTGTCGTCAGCTCCTACGAGCAGTACTTC.

The chain joins TRBV7-9 to TRBJ2-5; a possible D gene is TRBD2 (6 bases). Germline assignment: CDR1 SEHNR and CDR2 FQNEAQ (reference sequence). The V gene lost 1 base and the J gene lost 0 bases, with 12 bases spanning the gap. The CDR3 is made up of 16 amino acids. CDR3 in amino acids: CASSLGLGGNQETQYF. The CDR3 region has the DNA TGTGCCAGCAGCTTAGGGTTGGGCGGGAACCAAGAGACCCAGTACTTC.

This clone was found once. This rearrangement joins TRBV28 to TRBJ2-7, with 9 bases that match TRBD2. The CDR3 length is 20 residues. V lost 6 bases and J lost 7; bases outside the gene matches: 28. Germline assignment: CDR1 MDHEN and CDR2 SYDVKM. The CDR3 loop is CASSLEGTSGWTSAVLEQYF. CDR3 DNA: TGTGCCAGCAGCCTTGAGGGGACCTCAGGGTGGACTAGCGCCGTATTGGAGCAGTACTTC. Supplemented by reference TRBV28 and TRBJ2-7, the full variable domain reads DVKVTQSSRYLVKRTGEKVFLECVQDMDHENMFWYRQDPGLGLRLIYFSYDVKMKEKGDIPEGYSVSREKKERFSLILESASTNQTSMYLCASSLEGTSGWTSAVLEQYFGPGTRLTVT.

The chain links TRBV6-5 to TRBJ1-4; 9 bases map to TRBD1. The ends lost 6 bases at V and 6 bases at J; junction bases unmatched: 8. The CDR3 has 15 amino acids. Germline-derived CDR1 and CDR2 are MNHEY and SVGAGI. Here the CDR3 DNA reads TGTGCCAGCAGGAACCGGGACAGGGTATATGAAAAACTGTTTTTT. Protein product: CASRNRDRVYEKLFF.

This rearrangement joins TRBV18 to TRBJ2-7; possibly TRBD2 for D (5 bases). This CDR3 has 16 amino acids. V lost 4 bases to trimming and J lost 3 bases, with 19 bases between them. CDR1 is KGHSH and CDR2 is LQKENI in the germline V gene. The CDR3 reads CASSLGRTGPRYEQYF. The DNA for the CDR3 is TGTGCCAGCTCACTCGGTCGGACTGGCCCCCGCTACGAGCAGTACTTC.

The V and J genes are TRBV6-5 and TRBJ2-2; maybe TRBD2 (6 bases). CDR1 MNHEY and CDR2 SVGAGI come from the germline V gene. The CDR3 has 15 amino acids. V was pared by 7 bases and J by 1 base, with 13 bases between. In DNA, the CDR3 is TGTGCCAGCAAACCGGGACTCTTGAACACCGGGGAGCTGTTTTTT. It encodes CASKPGLLNTGELFF.

The chain carries TRBV6-5 and TRBJ1-2; no reliable D call. Germline V gene sequence: CDR1 MNHEY, CDR2 SVGAGI. The CDR3 covers 14 residues. The germline V and J ends were trimmed by 8 bases and 7 bases, with 20 bases remaining between them. This CDR3 is CASGNPARSGGYTF. CDR3 DNA sequence: TGTGCCAGCGGCAACCCGGCCCGCAGCGGTGGCTACACCTTC.

The chain combines TRBV24-1 with TRBJ2-5; 16 positions match TRBD2. The CDR3 consists of 19 residues. Germline V gene data show CDR1 as KGHDR and CDR2 as SFDVKD. The ends lost 6 bases at V and 4 bases at J; junction bases unmatched: 13. CDR3 region: CATSPRPGLAGGPSETQYF. CDR3 bases: TGTGCCACCAGTCCCCGACCGGGACTAGCGGGAGGGCCCTCAGAGACCCAGTACTTC.

The chain employs TRBV9 and TRBJ2-2; D possibly corresponds to TRBD1 (6 bases). CDR1 is SGDLS, CDR2 YYNGEE, per germline. V was clipped by 4 bases and J by 9 bases, with 22 bases between them. The CDR3 has 16 residues. This chain's CDR3 is CASSWSGENPRWELFF. The CDR3, as DNA: TGTGCCAGCAGCTGGTCAGGGGAAAATCCTCGGTGGGAGCTGTTTTTT.

This clone was found once. The gene calls are TRBV6-5 and TRBJ1-5; 9 positions agree with TRBD1. The CDR3 has 15 residues. The J segment lost 4 bases and the V segment lost 6 bases, leaving 7 bases of the junction unmatched. Germline CDR1 reads MNHEY; CDR2 reads SVGAGI. The CDR3 DNA sequence: TGTGCCAGCAGGGAGGACAGGGGAGGGAATCAGCCCCAGCATTTT. As protein: CASREDRGGNQPQHF.

This clone was detected once. V usage is TRBV11-3 and J usage is TRBJ1-1; no reliable D call. Germline V gene sequence: CDR1 SGHNT, CDR2 YENEEA. This CDR3 has 13 residues. V lost 5 bases and J 1 base, leaving 8 bases between the germline ends. In DNA, the CDR3 is TGTGCCAGCAGCGCCGCCGGGAACACTGAAGCTTTCTTT. Its protein is CASSAAGNTEAFF.

The chain employs TRBV9 and TRBJ2-5; TRBD2 agrees at 7 bases. CDR1 and CDR2 (germline): SGDLS, YYNGEE. The V segment lost 0 bases and the J segment 2 bases; nucleotides outside the gene matches: 4. CDR3 size: 15 residues. In DNA, the CDR3 is TGTGCCAGCAGCGTAGGTTCGCGGGGGCAAGAGACCCAGTACTTC. This encodes CASSVGSRGQETQYF.

The chain recombines TRBV4-3 with TRBJ2-7; 10 nucleotides match TRBD2. Trimming took 0 bases from V and 9 from J; bases not matched to a gene: 8. This CDR3 region has 15 residues. Per the germline V gene, CDR1 is LGHNA and CDR2 is YSLEER. For the CDR3, the DNA is TGCGCCAGCAGCCAAGAGTCTAGCGGGGGTTTCAGGCAGTACTTC. It encodes CASSQESSGGFRQYF.

This clone was seen more than once but under ten times. The chain carries TRBV19 and TRBJ2-7, with 10 bases identical to TRBD2. CDR3 size: 17 residues. The germline CDR1 and CDR2 sequences are LNHDA and SQIVND (reference sequence). V dropped 1 base and J dropped 0; count of bases not matched to a gene: 6. In DNA form, the CDR3 reads TGTGCCAGTAGTATAGCCCGGACTAGCGGAAGCTCCTACGAGCAGTACTTC. This translates into CASSIARTSGSSYEQYF.

Comments on this clone: One end of the junction varies from germline; a read error may be responsible. The V and J genes are TRBV7-2 and TRBJ1-6; 8 nucleotides match TRBD1. Germline CDR1 SGHTA, CDR2 FQGNSA. The CDR3 extends over 17 amino acids. Here the CDR3 reads CASSLARDRSYNSPLHF. CDR3 DNA: TGTGCCAGCAGCCTAGCCCGGGACAGGTCCTATAATTCACCCCTCCACTTT.

This chain joins TRBV30 and TRBJ1-6; 7 bases match TRBD1. V shed 3 bases, J shed 10 bases, and the junction held 6 bases outside the gene matches. Germline CDR1 is GTSNPN and CDR2 is SVGIG (reference sequence). CDR3 length: 13 residues. For the CDR3, the DNA is TGTGCCTGGAGCGGGATGACAGGGTCACCCCTCCACTTT. Amino acid sequence: CAWSGMTGSPLHF. Filled out from reference TRBV30 and TRBJ1-6, the complete variable domain reads SQTIHQWPATLVQPVGSPLSLECTVEGTSNPNLYWYRQAAGRGLQLLFYSVGIGQISSEVPQNLSASRPQDRQFILSSKKLLLSDSGFYLCAWSGMTGSPLHFGNGTRLTVT.

V is TRBV9 and J is TRBJ1-1; maybe TRBD1 (5 bases). The V end was cut by 10 bases, the J end by 7 bases, with 29 bases between. The CDR3 is 16 amino acids. Looked up from germline, CDR1 is SGDLS and CDR2 is YYNGEE. The CDR3 nucleotides are TGTGCCGGTACCGCGTGGGGCAGGCGATCGGAGTATGAAGCTTTCTTT. It codes for CAGTAWGRRSEYEAFF.

DNA of the CDR3: TGTGCCAGCGGACAGGGGAGTCCAGATACGCAGTATTTT. It encodes CASGQGSPDTQYF. This sequence joins TRBV11-3 and TRBJ2-3, with 9 bases that match TRBD1. The ends lost 8 bases at V and 4 bases at J; junction bases unmatched: 4. Germline V gene data show CDR1 as SGHNT and CDR2 as YENEEA. The CDR3 loop spans 13 amino acids.

The V call is TRBV18, the J call TRBJ2-1; 16 bases are a match to TRBD2. Germline V gives CDR1 KGHSH, CDR2 LQKENI. The CDR3 is 18 amino acids. V lost 0 bases and J lost 9; bases outside the gene matches: 8. Here the CDR3 reads CASSPPGLAGGPGREQFF. The CDR3 region has the DNA TGTGCCAGCTCACCACCGGGACTAGCGGGGGGGCCCGGCCGTGAGCAGTTCTTC.

Note on this clone: Other DNA variants within this sample encode the same CDR3. The chain employs TRBV7-2 and TRBJ1-1, with D possibly matching TRBD1 (6 bases). The CDR3 loop spans 15 amino acids. Germline lookup yields CDR1 SGHTA and CDR2 FQGNSA. Trimming took 1 base from V and 0 from J, leaving 9 bases between them. CDR3 nucleotides: TGTGCCAGCAGCTTAGGCCAGGGGATGAACACTGAAGCTTTCTTT. It specifies CASSLGQGMNTEAFF.

The V call is TRBV5-1, the J call TRBJ1-1, with 8 bases matching TRBD1. From germline, CDR1 is SGHRS and CDR2 YFSETQ. Trimming at V came to 6 bases and at J to 1 base, leaving 5 bases not matched to a gene. The length of the CDR3 is 14 residues. As DNA, the CDR3 is TGCGCCAGCATGGCCGGACAGGGGAACACTGAAGCTTTCTTT. Protein: CASMAGQGNTEAFF.

The V gene is TRBV5-1, the J gene TRBJ2-7; TRBD2 matches at 7 bases. After removal of 4 bases from V and 7 bases from J, the junction contained 5 bases not matched to a gene. This CDR3 comprises 12 residues. CDR1 and CDR2 (germline): SGHRS, YFSETQ. CDR3 nucleotides: TGCGCCAGCAGCACTGGGGAGGGTGAGCAGTACTTC. It yields the protein CASSTGEGEQYF.